This T cell receptor beta chain was identified in a study of OX40 agonist ivuxolimab in advanced cancers. In the study overall: Around 40% of patients had received prior checkpoint inhibitor therapy.

The junction had 2 bases not matched to a gene; V was cut back by 5 bases and J by 1 base. The CDR3 runs to 14 residues. Germline loops: CDR1 WNHNN, CDR2 SYGVQD (reference sequence). Measured with immunoSEQ multiplex PCR; TCRdb has only the in-frame clones, and not every one. The sample includes 60,000 to 70,000 clones, around nine tenths of them seen just once. The sample here was CD4+ or CD8+ T cells sorted from blood, taken in a trial of the OX40 agonist ivuxolimab. V usage is TRBV10-1 and J usage is TRBJ2-7; TRBD2 matches 10 bases. The TCR originated in an adult with an advanced solid tumor such as melanoma, head and neck, liver or kidney cancer. CDR3 in DNA: TGCGCCAGCAGTCCTAGCGGGAGATCCTACGAGCAGTACTTC. This translates into CASSPSGRSYEQYF.